The T cell receptor beta chain described here comes from a study of cytomegalovirus exposure and HLA in healthy donors. Findings and caveats of the study: For most TCR beta V segments, an earlier analysis put the productive rate at about 87% or about 30% of the time.

Germline-derived CDR1 and CDR2 are SQVTM and ANQGSEA. V lost 7 bases to trimming and J lost 3 bases, with 12 bases between them. This CDR3 is 12 amino acids long. Concerning this clone: Its specificity is unknown.

13 Jbeta primers and 60 Vbeta primers were used for the PCR. Measured with immunoSEQ multiplex PCR; TCRdb has only the in-frame clones, and not every one. The repertoire holds roughly 80,000 clones, with under 70% as singletons. The TCR originated in a man aged 25-45 years in good health and CMV-seropositive. This chain joins TRBV29-1 and TRBJ2-5, with D perhaps matching TRBD2 (7 bases). Source material: PBMCs. CDR3 coding DNA: TGCAGCGGGGGCGGGGGCGAAGAGACCCAGTACTTC. Residues: CSGGGGEETQYF.